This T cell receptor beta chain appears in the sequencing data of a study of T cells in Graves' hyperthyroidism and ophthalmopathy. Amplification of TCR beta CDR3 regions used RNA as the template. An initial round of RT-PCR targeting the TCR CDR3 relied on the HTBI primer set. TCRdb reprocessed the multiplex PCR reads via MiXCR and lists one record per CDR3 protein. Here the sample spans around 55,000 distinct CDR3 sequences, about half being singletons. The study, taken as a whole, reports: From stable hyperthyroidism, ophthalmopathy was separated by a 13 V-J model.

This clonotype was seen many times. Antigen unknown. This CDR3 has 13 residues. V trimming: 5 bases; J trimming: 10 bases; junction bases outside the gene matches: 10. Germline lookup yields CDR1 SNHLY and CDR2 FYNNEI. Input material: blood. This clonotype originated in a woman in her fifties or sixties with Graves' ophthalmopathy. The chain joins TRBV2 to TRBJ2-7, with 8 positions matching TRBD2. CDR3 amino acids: CASSNRGGSRQYF. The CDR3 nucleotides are TGTGCCAGCAGTAACCGGGGGGGCTCCCGCCAGTACTTC.